This entry features one T cell receptor beta chain sequence. Its matching antigen is unknown. The data belong to a study of post-analysis software for immune sequencing data. Study overall: Relapsing-remitting, secondary progressive and progressive-relapsing multiple sclerosis were all included among the disease courses. Notes on the study in general: Multiple sclerosis patients had significantly lower normalized Chao1 diversity than controls. Samples from one preparation batch, clustered by F measure, grouped strongly together. Patients showed TRBV5-6, TRBV5-1 and TRBV20-1 among roughly 5 TRBV segments more frequent than in controls.

There are 14 residues in the CDR3. V was shortened by 8 bases and J by 1 base, with 13 bases between the two germline ends. Germline CDR1 is MNHEY and CDR2 is SMNVEV (reference sequence). Libraries were made from TCR beta cDNA, and they carried unique molecular identifiers. Starting from around 0.96 to 9.9 million T cells, the study yielded 450,000 to 500,000 cDNA molecules. TCRdb re-called the PCR reads through MiXCR, storing one row per CDR3 protein. The repertoire includes roughly 400,000 distinct CDR3 sequences, approximately 39% of them detected once, and less than 8% sits in the top ten. The TCR was taken from a girl aged 2-9 years with multiple sclerosis. The V call is TRBV27, the J call TRBJ2-3; the D gene could be TRBD1 or TRBD2 (5 bases each). Specimen: blood. The CDR3 region has the DNA TGTGCCAGCCGTGTTGGGGGTGGCACAGATACGCAGTATTTT. As protein: CASRVGGGTDTQYF.